Each of the 27 T cell receptor beta chains below was sequenced from the same sample in a study of T cell changes during pregnancy in multiple sclerosis. Libraries were prepared by immunoSEQ multiplex PCR; TCRdb keeps only in-frame clonotypes and omits some of them. The table lists 78,000 or so clones, over 80% of them singletons, with 0.4% to 0.45% in the top ten. The sequences come from CD4+ T cells from peripheral blood mononuclear cells, collected before pregnancy. The receptors were sampled from a female donor with multiple sclerosis, enrolled in a pregnancy study.

The V gene is TRBV6-6, the J gene TRBJ2-1, with 7 bases matching TRBD2. CDR1 is MNHNY, CDR2 SVGAGI, per germline (reference sequence). The J segment lost 9 bases and the V segment lost 10 bases, leaving 9 bases of the junction unmatched. The CDR3 runs 12 residues. CDR3 bases: TGTGCCACCGGGGGGAGGGGTGGTGAGCAGTTCTTC. Amino acids: CATGGRGGEQFF.

The V call is TRBV11-3, the J call TRBJ1-4, with D possibly matching TRBD1 (6 bases). V shed 5 bases and J shed 13 bases, with 14 bases lying between them. The germline CDR1 and CDR2 sequences are SGHNT and YENEEA. CDR3 length: 12 amino acids. CDR3: CASSNRDGTLFF. The CDR3 DNA sequence: TGTGCCAGCAGCAACAGGGACGGAACACTGTTTTTT.

This chain uses TRBV5-6 with TRBJ1-2; possibly TRBD1 for D (6 bases). With 4 bases removed from V and 4 bases from J, the gap between germline ends came to 8 bases. CDR1 and CDR2 from the germline V gene are SGHDT and YYEEEE. This CDR3 has 12 amino acids. The CDR3 here is CASSRRGYGYTF. The CDR3 region has the DNA TGTGCCAGCAGCCGCAGGGGCTATGGCTACACCTTC.

The CDR3 sequence is CAWRSGGNSGNTIYF. The CDR3 nucleotides are TGTGCCTGGAGGTCCGGGGGTAACTCTGGAAACACCATATATTTT. The chain couples TRBV30 to TRBJ1-3; TRBD1 might be the D (5 bases). CDR3 length equals 15 residues. Looked up from germline, CDR1 is GTSNPN and CDR2 is SVGIG (reference sequence). With 3 bases removed from V and 0 bases from J, the gap between germline ends came to 12 bases.

The chain uses TRBV19 and TRBJ2-4; possibly TRBD1 for D (7 bases). The CDR3 is made up of 16 amino acids. Germline V gene sequence: CDR1 LNHDA, CDR2 SQIVND (reference sequence). Trimming took 3 bases from V and 0 from J, leaving 12 bases between them. CDR3 sequence: CASSIAGGIAKNIQYF. Written as DNA, the CDR3 is TGTGCCAGTAGTATTGCAGGGGGGATAGCCAAAAACATTCAGTACTTC.

This clone has a handful of counts. This chain joins TRBV18 and TRBJ1-2; D is undetermined. CDR3 length: 14 residues. Germline V gives CDR1 KGHSH, CDR2 LQKENI. V was pared by 5 bases and J by 3 bases, with 13 bases between. CDR3 sequence (DNA): TGTGCCAGCTCATCCCTCGGGGAACACTATGGCTACACCTTC. The encoded protein is CASSSLGEHYGYTF.

V gene TRBV19 combines with J gene TRBJ2-1, with no clear D. This CDR3 region has 15 residues. From germline, CDR1 is LNHDA and CDR2 SQIVND (reference sequence). V gave up 1 base and J gave up 0 bases, with 7 bases separating them. The CDR3 nucleotides are TGTGCCAGTAGTATAGCTACCATCTCCTACAATGAGCAGTTCTTC. It encodes CASSIATISYNEQFF.

This chain joins TRBV7-3 and TRBJ1-1; 8 nucleotides agree with TRBD1. J gave up 4 bases and V 4 bases, and 8 bases lay outside the gene matches. CDR3 length equals 15 residues. Germline lookup yields CDR1 SGHTA and CDR2 FQGTGA. The CDR3 nucleotides read TGTGCCAGCAGCTCCTCAGGGGGCTCGGGCACTGAAGCTTTCTTT. The encoded protein is CASSSSGGSGTEAFF.

The rearrangement uses TRBV7-8 and TRBJ1-4; a possible D gene is TRBD1 (6 bases). Germline V gene lookup returns CDR1 SGHVS and CDR2 FQNEAQ. V gave up 5 bases and J gave up 5 bases, with 12 bases separating them. CDR3 length: 14 amino acids. CDR3 residues: CASSPDSHNEKLFF. The CDR3 DNA is TGTGCCAGCAGCCCGGACAGCCACAATGAAAAACTGTTTTTT.

The V and J genes are TRBV19 and TRBJ2-3; the D gene is possibly TRBD2 (5 bases). CDR3 length: 19 amino acids. Germline CDR1 and CDR2: LNHDA and SQIVND (reference sequence). V was clipped by 1 base and J by 7 bases, with 27 bases between them. CDR3 DNA: TGTGCCAGTAGTATAGTTAGGTCCCGGAACCCGGAGGAATTCAATACGCAGTATTTT. Amino acid sequence: CASSIVRSRNPEEFNTQYF.

The rearrangement uses TRBV2 and TRBJ2-3; D perhaps matches TRBD2 (5 bases). V lost 2 bases and J 7 bases, leaving 10 bases between the germline ends. CDR3 size: 13 residues. Per germline, CDR1 SNHLY and CDR2 FYNNEI. The CDR3 loop reads CASSERESNTQYF. In DNA form, the CDR3 reads TGTGCCAGCAGTGAAAGGGAGTCAAATACGCAGTATTTT.

The chain recombines TRBV28 with TRBJ1-2, with D hard to call. The CDR3 runs to 15 residues. Trimming took 3 bases from V and 4 from J, leaving 15 bases between them. From germline, CDR1 is MDHEN and CDR2 SYDVKM. The CDR3 is CASSFYSREVYGYTF. CDR3 DNA: TGTGCCAGCAGTTTTTATAGTCGTGAAGTCTATGGCTACACCTTC.

This clone was seen just once. The chain links TRBV6-5 to TRBJ2-7, with 7 bases matching TRBD1. V was pared by 0 bases and J by 0 bases, with 5 bases of the junction left unmatched. CDR1 is MNHEY, CDR2 SVGAGI, per germline. The CDR3 contains 16 residues. CDR3 nucleotide sequence: TGTGCCAGCAGTTACTCGCCGACAGGGAGCTCCTACGAGCAGTACTTC. Its translation: CASSYSPTGSSYEQYF.

The rearrangement uses TRBV2 and TRBJ1-1, with 7 bases that match TRBD1. J lost 3 bases, V lost 4 bases, and 2 bases had no gene match. The CDR3 length is 13 residues. CDR1 SNHLY and CDR2 FYNNEI come from the germline V gene. CDR3 protein: CASSAGQYTEAFF. The CDR3 nucleotides are TGTGCCAGCAGTGCGGGACAGTACACTGAAGCTTTCTTT.

V usage is TRBV5-1 and J usage is TRBJ1-2; 9 bases fit TRBD1. CDR3 length equals 15 residues. J gave up 4 bases and V 0 bases, and 4 bases lay outside the gene matches. CDR1 is SGHRS and CDR2 is YFSETQ in the germline V gene. The CDR3 DNA sequence: TGCGCCAGCAGCTTGGTGGGACAGGGCTCCTATGGCTACACCTTC. Its translation: CASSLVGQGSYGYTF.

J is TRBJ2-5 and V is TRBV18; D is ambiguous. CDR3 length: 16 amino acids. Trimming removed 6 bases at V and 4 bases at J, with 21 bases between. The germline V gene has CDR1 KGHSH and CDR2 LQKENI. The CDR3 DNA reads TGTGCCAGCTCCCTTACCCAGGCCAACCTCGGAGAGACCCAGTACTTC. Its protein is CASSLTQANLGETQYF.

V gene TRBV2 combines with J gene TRBJ2-3; D might be TRBD1 (5 bases). V dropped 6 bases and J dropped 4 bases, with 11 bases sitting between them. The CDR3 spans 13 residues. Germline lookup yields CDR1 SNHLY and CDR2 FYNNEI. The CDR3 here is CASRHRRADTQYF. CDR3 DNA: TGTGCCAGCAGGCACAGGCGTGCAGATACGCAGTATTTT.

The rearrangement links TRBV6-1 to TRBJ2-3, with D possibly matching TRBD2 (6 bases). CDR1 is MNHNS and CDR2 is SASEGT in the germline V gene. This CDR3 has 13 residues. V lost 7 bases to trimming and J lost 0 bases, with 8 bases between them. CDR3 sequence (DNA): TGTGCCAGCATGCGGGACAGCACAGATACGCAGTATTTT. It yields the protein CASMRDSTDTQYF.

The chain combines TRBV5-6 with TRBJ1-2; 8 bases fit TRBD1. Germline CDR1 is SGHDT and CDR2 is YYEEEE. The CDR3 consists of 15 residues. J lost 2 bases, V lost 5 bases, and 8 bases had no gene match. The CDR3, as DNA: TGTGCCAGCAGGAGGGACAGGAGAATAAACTATGGCTACACCTTC. It is translated as CASRRDRRINYGYTF.

The V gene is TRBV7-3, the J gene TRBJ1-6, with a possible D match to TRBD1 (6 bases). V lost 2 bases and J 9 bases, leaving 11 bases between the germline ends. This CDR3 region has 14 residues. The germline CDR1 and CDR2 sequences are SGHTA and FQGTGA. CDR3 region: CASSLSGGGSPLHF. The CDR3, as DNA: TGTGCCAGCAGCTTATCTGGGGGCGGTTCACCCCTCCACTTT.

The chain links TRBV15 to TRBJ1-3; possible D gene TRBD1, 5 bases. CDR3 length equals 14 residues. Germline-derived CDR1 and CDR2 are LNHNV and YYDKDF (reference sequence). The V and J ends lost 4 bases and 1 base respectively, with 8 bases between them. The CDR3, as DNA: TGTGCCACCAGCAATCGACAGTCTGGAAACACCATATATTTT. Translated: CATSNRQSGNTIYF.

This clone came up a few times. The V gene is TRBV9, the J gene TRBJ1-2; D possibly corresponds to TRBD1 (5 bases). Per the germline V gene, CDR1 is SGDLS and CDR2 is YYNGEE. V was trimmed by 3 bases and J by 3 bases, leaving 9 bases between them. This CDR3 comprises 13 residues. CDR3 DNA: TGTGCCAGCAGCGGCAGGGTCGACTATGGCTACACCTTC. Translation: CASSGRVDYGYTF.

This CDR3 reads CASSLLGGNYGYTF. The CDR3 coding sequence is TGTGCCAGCAGTTTATTGGGGGGAAACTATGGCTACACCTTC. V is TRBV28 and J is TRBJ1-2; D may be TRBD1 (5 bases). The CDR3 runs 14 residues. Between the trimmed V and J ends, which lost 1 base and 2 bases, there was a span of 8 bases. Germline V CDR1 and CDR2: MDHEN, SYDVKM.

The chain carries TRBV4-1 and TRBJ1-2, with D unresolved. The CDR3 runs 17 residues. V shed 3 bases and J shed 5 bases, with 22 bases lying between them. Germline CDR1 MGHRA, CDR2 YSYEKL. The CDR3: CASSHATYHQVDYGYTF. CDR3 sequence (DNA): TGCGCCAGCAGCCACGCGACATACCACCAAGTAGATTATGGCTACACCTTC.

V is TRBV6-6 and J is TRBJ1-2, with D maybe TRBD1 (6 bases). CDR3 length: 12 residues. Between the trimmed V and J ends, which lost 6 bases and 4 bases, there was a span of 9 bases. CDR1 and CDR2 (germline): MNHNY, SVGAGI (reference sequence). CDR3 sequence (DNA): TGTGCCAGCAGGACAGGTACCTATGGCTACACCTTC. Protein sequence: CASRTGTYGYTF.

There are a few counts of this clone. This chain joins TRBV7-2 and TRBJ2-1, with D possibly TRBD2 on 6 matching bases. The V end lost 9 bases, the J end lost 5 bases, and 17 bases lay between the germline ends. The CDR3 extends over 14 amino acids. CDR1 is SGHTA, CDR2 FQGNSA, per germline. The CDR3 region is CASTRDWIDNEQFF. CDR3 nucleotides: TGTGCCAGTACCCGGGACTGGATTGACAATGAGCAGTTCTTC.

The J gene is TRBJ2-3, the V gene TRBV28, with 12 bases that match TRBD2. CDR1 and CDR2 (germline): MDHEN, SYDVKM. There are 17 residues in the CDR3. J lost 0 bases, V lost 7 bases, and 8 bases had no gene match. DNA of the CDR3: TGTGCCAGCACATCGGCTAGCGGGAGGGCTAGCACAGATACGCAGTATTTT. It yields the protein CASTSASGRASTDTQYF.